This T cell receptor (beta chain) derives from a study of CD4 and CD8 cells across lung adenocarcinoma regions. Samples came from patients with localized non-small cell lung adenocarcinoma. TCRdb reprocessed the PCR reads via MiXCR and lists one record per CDR3 protein. The profile shows some 20,000 distinct CDR3 sequences, approximately 52% of them singletons. V shed 6 bases and J shed 1 base, with 7 bases lying between them. Germline V CDR1 and CDR2: MNHNS, SASEGT. This CDR3 comprises 14 residues. The chain uses TRBV6-1 and TRBJ2-6; D is uncertain. The specimen was CD8+ T cells from the center of a lung tumor. The source of this sequence is a female donor with lung adenocarcinoma. The CD4 and CD8 labels of this study may be unreliable. The CDR3 DNA reads as TGTGCCAGCAGGAGGTTATCTGGGGCCAACGTCCTGACTTTC. The encoded protein is CASRRLSGANVLTF.